This TCR beta chain comes out of a study of beta chain features in type 1 diabetes. Study-wide findings and caveats: Moderately but significantly shorter TCRB CDR3s were found in Type 1 diabetes patients in all four CD4+ subsets.

Every single donor gave one heparinised blood draw, and these averaged around 110 mL. The V gene's germline CDR1 is KGHSH and CDR2 LQKENI. The CDR3 loop spans 15 amino acids. Between the trimmed V and J ends, which lost 2 bases and 6 bases, there was a span of 13 bases. As regards this clone: Its specificity is unknown.

cDNA synthesis used the whole RNA isolate, giving expressed TCRB sequences. The method was immunoSEQ multiplex PCR; TCRdb's version includes in-frame clones alone and lacks a portion of them. This sample has some 23,000 clones, with about 71% found just once. The gene calls are TRBV18 and TRBJ1-4; D gene uncertain. The sample comprised stem cell memory CD4+ T cells from blood. This receptor was taken from a woman aged 40 to 50 with type 1 diabetes. The CDR3 loop reads CASSPGAGRDEKLFF. The CDR3 DNA reads TGTGCCAGCTCACCAGGCGCTGGTCGGGATGAAAAACTGTTTTTT.